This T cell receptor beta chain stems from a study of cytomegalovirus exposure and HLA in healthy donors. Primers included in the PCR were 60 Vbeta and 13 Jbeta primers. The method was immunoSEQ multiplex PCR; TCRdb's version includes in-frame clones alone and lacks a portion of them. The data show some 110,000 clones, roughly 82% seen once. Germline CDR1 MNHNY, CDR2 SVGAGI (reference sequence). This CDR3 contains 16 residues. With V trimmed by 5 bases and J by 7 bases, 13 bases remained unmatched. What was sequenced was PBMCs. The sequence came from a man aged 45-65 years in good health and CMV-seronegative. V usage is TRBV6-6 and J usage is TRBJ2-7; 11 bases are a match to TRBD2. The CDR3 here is CASSSSGGAVRWEQYV. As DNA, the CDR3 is TGTGCCAGCAGTAGTAGCGGGGGGGCCGTCAGATGGGAGCAGTACGTC.